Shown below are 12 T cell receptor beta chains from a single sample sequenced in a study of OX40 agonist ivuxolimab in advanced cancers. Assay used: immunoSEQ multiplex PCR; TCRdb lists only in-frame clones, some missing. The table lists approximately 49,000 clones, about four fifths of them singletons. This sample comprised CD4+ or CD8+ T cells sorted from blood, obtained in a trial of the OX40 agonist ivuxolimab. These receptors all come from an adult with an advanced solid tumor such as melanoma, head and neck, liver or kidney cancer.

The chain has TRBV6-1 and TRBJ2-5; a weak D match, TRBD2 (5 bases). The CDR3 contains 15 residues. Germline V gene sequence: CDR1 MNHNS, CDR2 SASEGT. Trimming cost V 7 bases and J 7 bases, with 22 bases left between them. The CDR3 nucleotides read TGTGCCAGCACCGAAGGGAGAAACCTAAGATTGACCCAGTACTTC. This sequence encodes CASTEGRNLRLTQYF.

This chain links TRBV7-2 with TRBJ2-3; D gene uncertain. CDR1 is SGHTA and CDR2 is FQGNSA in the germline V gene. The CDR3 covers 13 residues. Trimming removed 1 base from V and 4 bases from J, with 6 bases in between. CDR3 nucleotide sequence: TGTGCCAGCAGCTTAGAGCGACCAGATACGCAGTATTTT. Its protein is CASSLERPDTQYF.

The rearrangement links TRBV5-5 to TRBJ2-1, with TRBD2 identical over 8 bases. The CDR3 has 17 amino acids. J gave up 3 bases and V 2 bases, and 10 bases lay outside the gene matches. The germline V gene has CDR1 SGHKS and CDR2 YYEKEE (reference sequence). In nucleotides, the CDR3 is TGTGCCAGCAGCTTTAGGTTCGGCGGGAGGTACTACAATGAGCAGTTCTTC. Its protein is CASSFRFGGRYYNEQFF.

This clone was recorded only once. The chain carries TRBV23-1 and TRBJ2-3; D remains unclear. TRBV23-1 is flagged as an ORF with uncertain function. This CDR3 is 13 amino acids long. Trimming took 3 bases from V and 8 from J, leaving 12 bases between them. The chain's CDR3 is CASSHPLYGTQYF. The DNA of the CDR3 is TGCGCCAGCAGTCACCCCCTTTACGGTACGCAGTATTTT.

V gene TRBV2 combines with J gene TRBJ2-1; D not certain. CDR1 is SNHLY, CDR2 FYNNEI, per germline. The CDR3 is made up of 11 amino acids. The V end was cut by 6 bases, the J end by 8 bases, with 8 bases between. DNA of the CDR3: TGTGCCAGCAGGGCTAGGGATGAGCAGTTCTTC. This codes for CASRARDEQFF.

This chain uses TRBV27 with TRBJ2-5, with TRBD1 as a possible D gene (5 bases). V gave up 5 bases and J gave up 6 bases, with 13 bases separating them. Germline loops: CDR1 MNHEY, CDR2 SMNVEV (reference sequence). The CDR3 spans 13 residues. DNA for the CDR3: TGTGCCAGCAGTCCGCAGGGTCCGCAGACCCAGTACTTC. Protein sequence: CASSPQGPQTQYF.

This chain's CDR3 is CASSPRGWYEQYF. The CDR3 coding sequence is TGTGCCAGCTCCCCCAGGGGTTGGTACGAGCAGTACTTC. This chain links TRBV18 with TRBJ2-7; possible D gene TRBD1, 6 bases. Germline CDR1 KGHSH, CDR2 LQKENI. There are 13 residues in the CDR3. V was shortened by 6 bases and J by 4 bases, with 13 bases between the two germline ends.

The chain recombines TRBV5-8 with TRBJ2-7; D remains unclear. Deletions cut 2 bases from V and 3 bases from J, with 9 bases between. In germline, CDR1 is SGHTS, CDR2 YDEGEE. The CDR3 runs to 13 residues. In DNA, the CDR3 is TGTGCCAGCAGCTTTTTTGCAGGCTACGAGCAGTACTTC. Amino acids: CASSFFAGYEQYF. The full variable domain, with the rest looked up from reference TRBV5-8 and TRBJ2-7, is EAGVTQSPTHLIKTRGQQATLRCSPISGHTSVYWYQQALGLGLQFLLWYDEGEERNRGNFPPRFSGRQFPNYSSELNVNALELEDSALYLCASSFFAGYEQYFGPGTRLTVT.

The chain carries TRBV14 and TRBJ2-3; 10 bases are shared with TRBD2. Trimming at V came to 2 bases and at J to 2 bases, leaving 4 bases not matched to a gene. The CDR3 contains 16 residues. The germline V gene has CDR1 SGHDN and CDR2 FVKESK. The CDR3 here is CASSQLAGGVTDTQYF. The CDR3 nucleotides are TGTGCCAGCAGCCAATTAGCGGGGGGCGTCACAGATACGCAGTATTTT.

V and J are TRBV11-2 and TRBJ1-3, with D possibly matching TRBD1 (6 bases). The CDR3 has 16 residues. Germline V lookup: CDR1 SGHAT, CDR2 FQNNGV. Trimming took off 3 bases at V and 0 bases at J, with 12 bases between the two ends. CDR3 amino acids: CASSFSDSLSGNTIYF. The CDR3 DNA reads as TGTGCCAGCAGCTTCTCGGACAGCCTCTCTGGAAACACCATATATTTT.

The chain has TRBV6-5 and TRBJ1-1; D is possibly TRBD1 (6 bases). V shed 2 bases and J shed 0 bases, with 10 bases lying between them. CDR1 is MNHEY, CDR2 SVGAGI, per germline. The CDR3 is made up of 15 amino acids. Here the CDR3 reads CASSYGQNVNTEAFF. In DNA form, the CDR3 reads TGTGCCAGCAGTTACGGACAGAATGTGAACACTGAAGCTTTCTTT.

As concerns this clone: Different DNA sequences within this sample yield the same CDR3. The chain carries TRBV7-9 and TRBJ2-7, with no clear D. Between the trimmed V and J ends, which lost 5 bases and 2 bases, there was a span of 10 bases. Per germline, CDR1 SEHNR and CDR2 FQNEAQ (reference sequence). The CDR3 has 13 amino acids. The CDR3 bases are TGTGCCAGCAGCCCGGGCAGTACCTACGAGCAGTACTTC. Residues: CASSPGSTYEQYF.